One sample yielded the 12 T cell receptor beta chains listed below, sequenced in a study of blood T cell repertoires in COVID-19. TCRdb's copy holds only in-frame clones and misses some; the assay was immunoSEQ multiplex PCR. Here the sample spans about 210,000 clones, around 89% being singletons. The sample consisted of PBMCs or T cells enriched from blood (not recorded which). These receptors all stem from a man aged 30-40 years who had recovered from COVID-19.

CDR3 sequence: CASSPRQAELNTGELFF. DNA of the CDR3: TGTGCCAGCAGCCCCAGGCAGGCAGAATTAAACACCGGGGAGCTGTTTTTT. The chain employs TRBV7-2 and TRBJ2-2, with D unresolved. This CDR3 has 17 residues. V was shortened by 5 bases and J by 2 bases, with 18 bases between the two germline ends. CDR1 SGHTA and CDR2 FQGNSA come from the germline V gene. Complete variable domain (other parts from reference TRBV7-2 and TRBJ2-2): GAGVSQSPSNKVTEKGKDVELRCDPISGHTALYWYRQSLGQGLEFLIYFQGNSAPDKSGLPSDRFSAERTGGSVSTLTIQRTQQEDSAVYLCASSPRQAELNTGELFFGEGSRLTVL.

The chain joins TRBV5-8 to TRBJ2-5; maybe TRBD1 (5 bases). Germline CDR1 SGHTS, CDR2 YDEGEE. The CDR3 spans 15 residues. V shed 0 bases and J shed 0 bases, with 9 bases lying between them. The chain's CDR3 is CASSLEGQNQETQYF. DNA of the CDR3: TGTGCCAGCAGCTTGGAGGGGCAAAACCAAGAGACCCAGTACTTC.

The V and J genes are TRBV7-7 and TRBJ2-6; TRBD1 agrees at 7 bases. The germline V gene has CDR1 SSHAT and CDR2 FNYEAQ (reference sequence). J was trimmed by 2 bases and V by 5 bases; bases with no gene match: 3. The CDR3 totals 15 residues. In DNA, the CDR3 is TGTGCCAGCAGCAATACAGGGGCTGGGGCCAACGTCCTGACTTTC. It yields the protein CASSNTGAGANVLTF.

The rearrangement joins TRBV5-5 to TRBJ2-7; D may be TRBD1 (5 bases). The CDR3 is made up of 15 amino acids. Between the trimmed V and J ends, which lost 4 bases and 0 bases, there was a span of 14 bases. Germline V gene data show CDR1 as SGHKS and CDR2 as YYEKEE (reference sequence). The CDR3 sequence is CASSPGWGSSYEQYF. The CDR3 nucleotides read TGTGCCAGCAGCCCAGGTTGGGGCAGCTCCTACGAGCAGTACTTC. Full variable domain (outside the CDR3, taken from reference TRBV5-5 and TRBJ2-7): DAGVTQSPTHLIKTRGQQVTLRCSPISGHKSVSWYQQVLGQGPQFIFQYYEKEERGRGNFPDRFSARQFPNYSSELNVNALLLGDSALYLCASSPGWGSSYEQYFGPGTRLTVT.

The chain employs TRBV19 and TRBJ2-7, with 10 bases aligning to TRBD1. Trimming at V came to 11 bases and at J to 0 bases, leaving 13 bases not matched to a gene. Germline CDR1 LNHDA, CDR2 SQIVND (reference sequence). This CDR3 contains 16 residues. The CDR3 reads CASAPRTGGISYEQYF. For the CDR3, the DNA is TGTGCCTCAGCACCCCGGACAGGGGGGATCTCCTACGAGCAGTACTTC.

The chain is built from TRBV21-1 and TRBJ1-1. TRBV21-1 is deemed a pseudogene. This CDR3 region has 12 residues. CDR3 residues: CASSVSNTEAFF. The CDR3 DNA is TGTGCCAGCAGCGTCTCGAACACTGAAGCTTTCTTT.

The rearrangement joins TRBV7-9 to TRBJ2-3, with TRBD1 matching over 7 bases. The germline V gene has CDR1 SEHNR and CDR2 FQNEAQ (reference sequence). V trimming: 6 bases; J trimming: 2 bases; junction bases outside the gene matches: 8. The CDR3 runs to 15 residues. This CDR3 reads CASRTGMGHTDTQYF. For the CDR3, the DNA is TGTGCCAGCAGGACAGGGATGGGGCACACAGATACGCAGTATTTT.

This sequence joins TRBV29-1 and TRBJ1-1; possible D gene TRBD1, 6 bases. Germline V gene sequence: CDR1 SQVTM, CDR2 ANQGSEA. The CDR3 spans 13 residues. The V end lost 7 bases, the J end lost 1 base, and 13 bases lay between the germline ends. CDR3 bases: TGCAGCGGGGGGGTACAGGGGAACACTGAAGCTTTCTTT. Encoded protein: CSGGVQGNTEAFF.

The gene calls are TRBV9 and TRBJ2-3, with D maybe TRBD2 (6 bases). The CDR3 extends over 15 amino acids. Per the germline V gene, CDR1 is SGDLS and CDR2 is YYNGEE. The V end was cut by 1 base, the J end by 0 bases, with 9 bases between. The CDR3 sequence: CASSVPGTSTDTQYF. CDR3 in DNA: TGTGCCAGCAGCGTACCCGGGACTAGCACAGATACGCAGTATTTT.

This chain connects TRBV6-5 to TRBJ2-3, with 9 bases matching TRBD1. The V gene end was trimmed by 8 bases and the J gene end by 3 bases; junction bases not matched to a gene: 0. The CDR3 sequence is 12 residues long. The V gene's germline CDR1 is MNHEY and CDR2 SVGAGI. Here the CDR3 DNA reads TGTGCCAGCGGACAGGGGACAGATACGCAGTATTTT. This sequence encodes CASGQGTDTQYF.

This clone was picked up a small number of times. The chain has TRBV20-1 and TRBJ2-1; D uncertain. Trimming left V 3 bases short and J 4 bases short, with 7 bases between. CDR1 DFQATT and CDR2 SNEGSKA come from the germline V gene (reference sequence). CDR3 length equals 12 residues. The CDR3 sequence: CSASIGYNEQFF. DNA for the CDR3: TGCAGTGCTAGTATCGGGTACAATGAGCAGTTCTTC.

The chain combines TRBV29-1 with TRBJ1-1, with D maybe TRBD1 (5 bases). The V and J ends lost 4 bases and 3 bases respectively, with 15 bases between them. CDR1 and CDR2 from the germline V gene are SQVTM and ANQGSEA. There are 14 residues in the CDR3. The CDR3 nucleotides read TGCAGCGTTGGTCCCCACATAGGGGACACTGAAGCTTTCTTT. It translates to CSVGPHIGDTEAFF.